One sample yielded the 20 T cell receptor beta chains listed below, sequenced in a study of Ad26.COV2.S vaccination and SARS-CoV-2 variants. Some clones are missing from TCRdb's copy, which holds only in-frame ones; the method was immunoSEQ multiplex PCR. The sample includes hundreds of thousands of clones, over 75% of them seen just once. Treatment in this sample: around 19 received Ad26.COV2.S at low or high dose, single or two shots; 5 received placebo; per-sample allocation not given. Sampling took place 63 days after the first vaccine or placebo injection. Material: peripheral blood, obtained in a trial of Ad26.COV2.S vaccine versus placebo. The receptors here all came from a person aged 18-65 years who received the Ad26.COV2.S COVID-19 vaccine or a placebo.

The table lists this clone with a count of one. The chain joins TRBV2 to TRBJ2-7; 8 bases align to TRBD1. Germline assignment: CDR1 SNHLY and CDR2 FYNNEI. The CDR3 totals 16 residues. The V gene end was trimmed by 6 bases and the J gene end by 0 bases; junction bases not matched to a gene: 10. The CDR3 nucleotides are TGTGCCAGCAGCCTAAGACTGGACAGGGCCTCCTACGAGCAGTACTTC. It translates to CASSLRLDRASYEQYF.

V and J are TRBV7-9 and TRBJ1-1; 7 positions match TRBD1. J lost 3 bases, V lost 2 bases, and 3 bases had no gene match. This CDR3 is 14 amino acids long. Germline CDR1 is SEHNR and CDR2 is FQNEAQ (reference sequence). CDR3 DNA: TGTGCCAGCAGCTTAAGGCAGGGGGACACTGAAGCTTTCTTT. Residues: CASSLRQGDTEAFF.

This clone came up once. CDR3 protein: CASSLDYVWEGRDTQYF. In DNA form, the CDR3 reads TGTGCCAGCAGCTTAGATTACGTATGGGAGGGCCGTGATACGCAGTATTTT. The chain links TRBV11-2 to TRBJ2-3; 7 nucleotides align to TRBD2. The CDR3 consists of 17 residues. Germline CDR1 reads SGHAT; CDR2 reads FQNNGV. The junction had 12 bases not matched to a gene; V was cut back by 0 bases and J by 6 bases.

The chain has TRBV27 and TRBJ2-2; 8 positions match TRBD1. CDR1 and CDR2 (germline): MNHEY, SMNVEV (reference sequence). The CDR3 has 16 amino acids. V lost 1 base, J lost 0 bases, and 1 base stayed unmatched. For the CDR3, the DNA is TGTGCCAGCAGTTTATGGACAGGGTCGAACACCGGGGAGCTGTTTTTT. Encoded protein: CASSLWTGSNTGELFF.

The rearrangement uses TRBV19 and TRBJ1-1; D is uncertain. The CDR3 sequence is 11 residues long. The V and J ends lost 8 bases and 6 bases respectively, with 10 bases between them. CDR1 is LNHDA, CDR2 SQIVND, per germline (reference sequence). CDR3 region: CASLYGAEAFF. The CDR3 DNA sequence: TGTGCCAGTCTTTATGGCGCTGAAGCTTTCTTT.

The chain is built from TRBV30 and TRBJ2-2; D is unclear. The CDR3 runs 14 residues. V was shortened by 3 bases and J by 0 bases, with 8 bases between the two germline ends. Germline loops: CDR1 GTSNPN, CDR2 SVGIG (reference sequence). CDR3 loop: CAWRVGTNTGELFF. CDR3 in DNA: TGTGCCTGGAGAGTGGGAACGAACACCGGGGAGCTGTTTTTT.

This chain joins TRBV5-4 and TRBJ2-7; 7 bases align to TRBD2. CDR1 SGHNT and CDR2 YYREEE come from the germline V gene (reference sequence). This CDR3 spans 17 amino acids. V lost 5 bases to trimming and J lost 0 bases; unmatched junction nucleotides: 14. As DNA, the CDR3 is TGTGCCAGCAGTCGTAGGATAGCGGGTTCGCTCTCCTACGAGCAGTACTTC. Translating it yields CASSRRIAGSLSYEQYF.

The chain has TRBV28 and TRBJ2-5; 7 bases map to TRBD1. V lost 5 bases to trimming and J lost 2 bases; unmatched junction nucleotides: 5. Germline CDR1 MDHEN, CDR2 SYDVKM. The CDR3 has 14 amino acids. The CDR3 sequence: CASSMTGWQETQYF. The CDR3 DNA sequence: TGTGCCAGCAGTATGACAGGGTGGCAAGAGACCCAGTACTTC.

CDR3 residues: CVRSHRGTPPPNTGELFF. The DNA for the CDR3 is TGTGTCAGAAGCCATCGGGGGACCCCGCCACCGAACACCGGGGAGCTGTTTTTT. The chain has TRBV7-5 and TRBJ2-2; the listed D gene, TRBD2, was not tested against the DNA. TRBV7-5 is listed as a pseudogene. There are 18 residues in the CDR3.

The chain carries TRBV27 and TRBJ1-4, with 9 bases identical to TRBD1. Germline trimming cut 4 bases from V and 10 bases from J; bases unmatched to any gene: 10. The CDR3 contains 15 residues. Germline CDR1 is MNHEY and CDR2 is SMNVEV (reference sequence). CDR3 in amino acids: CASSSPSRDRAKLFF. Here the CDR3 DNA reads TGTGCCAGCAGTTCACCGTCCCGGGACAGGGCAAAACTGTTTTTT.

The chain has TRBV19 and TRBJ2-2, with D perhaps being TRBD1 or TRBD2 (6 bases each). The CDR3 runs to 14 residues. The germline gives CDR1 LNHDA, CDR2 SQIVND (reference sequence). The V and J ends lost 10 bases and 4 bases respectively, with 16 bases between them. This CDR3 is CATSSQGGTGELFF. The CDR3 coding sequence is TGTGCCACCTCCTCACAGGGAGGCACCGGGGAGCTGTTTTTT.

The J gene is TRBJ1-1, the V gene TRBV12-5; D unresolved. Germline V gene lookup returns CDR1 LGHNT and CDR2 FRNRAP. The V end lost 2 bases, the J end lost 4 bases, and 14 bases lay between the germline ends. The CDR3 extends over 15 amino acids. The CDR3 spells CASGLMIRAVTEAFF. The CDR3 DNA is TGTGCTAGTGGTTTGATGATCCGGGCGGTCACTGAAGCTTTCTTT.

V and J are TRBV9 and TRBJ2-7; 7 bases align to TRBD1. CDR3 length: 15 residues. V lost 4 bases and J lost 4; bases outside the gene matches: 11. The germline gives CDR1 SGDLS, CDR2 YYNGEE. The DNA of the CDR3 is TGTGCCAGCAGCCCCCCCTCGGGACAGCTGTACGAGCAGTACTTC. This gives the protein CASSPPSGQLYEQYF.

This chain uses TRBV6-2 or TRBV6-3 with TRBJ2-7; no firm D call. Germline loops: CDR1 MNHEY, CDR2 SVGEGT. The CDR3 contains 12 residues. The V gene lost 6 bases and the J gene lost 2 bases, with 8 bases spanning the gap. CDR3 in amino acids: CASSPNTYEQYF. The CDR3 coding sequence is TGTGCCAGCAGCCCAAATACCTACGAGCAGTACTTC.

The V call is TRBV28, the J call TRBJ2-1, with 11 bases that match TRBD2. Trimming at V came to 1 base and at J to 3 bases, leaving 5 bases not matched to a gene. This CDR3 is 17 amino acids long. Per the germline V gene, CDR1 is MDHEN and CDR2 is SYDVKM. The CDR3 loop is CASSLSRTSGFYNEQFF. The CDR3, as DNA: TGTGCCAGCAGTTTATCCCGGACTAGCGGGTTCTACAATGAGCAGTTCTTC.

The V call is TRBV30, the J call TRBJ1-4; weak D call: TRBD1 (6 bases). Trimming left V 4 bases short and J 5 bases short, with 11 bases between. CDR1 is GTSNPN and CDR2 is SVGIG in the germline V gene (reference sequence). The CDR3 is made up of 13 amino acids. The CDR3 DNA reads TGTGCCTGGACCCACAGGGCAAATGAAAAACTGTTTTTT. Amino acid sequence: CAWTHRANEKLFF.

The DNA for the CDR3 is TGTGCCAGCAGCTTCGGGGTCGATACGCAGTATTTT. It encodes CASSFGVDTQYF. The rearrangement uses TRBV11-2 and TRBJ2-3; D might be TRBD2 (5 bases). Trimming stripped 3 bases from V and 6 bases from J, with 7 bases between. CDR3 size: 12 residues. Germline CDR1 reads SGHAT; CDR2 reads FQNNGV. The full variable domain, rest sourced from reference TRBV11-2 and TRBJ2-3, is EAGVAQSPRYKIIEKRQSVAFWCNPISGHATLYWYQQILGQGPKLLIQFQNNGVVDDSQLPKDRFSAERLKGVDSTLKIQPAKLEDSAVYLCASSFGVDTQYFGPGTRLTVL.

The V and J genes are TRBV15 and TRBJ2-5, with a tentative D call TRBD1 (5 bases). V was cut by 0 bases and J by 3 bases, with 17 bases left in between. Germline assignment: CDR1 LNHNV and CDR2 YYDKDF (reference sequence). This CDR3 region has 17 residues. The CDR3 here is CATSRDQGREWEETQYF. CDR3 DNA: TGTGCCACCAGCAGAGATCAGGGCAGGGAATGGGAAGAGACCCAGTACTTC. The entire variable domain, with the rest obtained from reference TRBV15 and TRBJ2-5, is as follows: DAMVIQNPRYQVTQFGKPVTLSCSQTLNHNVMYWYQQKSSQAPKLLFHYYDKDFNNEADTPDNFQSRRPNTSFCFLDIRSPGLGDTAMYLCATSRDQGREWEETQYFGPGTRLLVL.

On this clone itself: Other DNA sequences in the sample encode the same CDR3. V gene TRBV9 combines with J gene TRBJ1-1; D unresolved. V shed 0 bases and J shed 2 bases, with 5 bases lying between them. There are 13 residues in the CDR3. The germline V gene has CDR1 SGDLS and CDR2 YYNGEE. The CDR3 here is CASSVVVNTEAFF. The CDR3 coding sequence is TGTGCCAGCAGCGTAGTGGTAAACACTGAAGCTTTCTTT.

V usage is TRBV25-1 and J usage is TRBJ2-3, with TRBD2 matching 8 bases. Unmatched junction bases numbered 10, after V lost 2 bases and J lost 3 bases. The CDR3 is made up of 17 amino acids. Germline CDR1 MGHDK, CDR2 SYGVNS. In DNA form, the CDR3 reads TGTGCCAGCAGTGAACTAACGGGAGGGCCCCGGACAGATACGCAGTATTTT. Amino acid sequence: CASSELTGGPRTDTQYF.